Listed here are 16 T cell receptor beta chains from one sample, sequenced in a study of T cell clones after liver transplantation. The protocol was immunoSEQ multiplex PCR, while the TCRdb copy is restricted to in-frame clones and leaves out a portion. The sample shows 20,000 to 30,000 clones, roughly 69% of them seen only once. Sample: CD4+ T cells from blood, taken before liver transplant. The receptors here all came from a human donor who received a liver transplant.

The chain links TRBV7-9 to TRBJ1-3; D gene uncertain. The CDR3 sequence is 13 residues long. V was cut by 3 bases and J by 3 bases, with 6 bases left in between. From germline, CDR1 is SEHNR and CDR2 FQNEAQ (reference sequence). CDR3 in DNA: TGTGCCAGCAGCTTCTACGGTGGAAACACCATATATTTT. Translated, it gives CASSFYGGNTIYF. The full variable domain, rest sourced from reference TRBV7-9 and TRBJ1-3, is DTGVSQNPRHKITKRGQNVTFRCDPISEHNRLYWYRQTLGQGPEFLTYFQNEAQLEKSRLLSDRFSAERPKGSFSTLEIQRTEQGDSAMYLCASSFYGGNTIYFGEGSWLTVV.

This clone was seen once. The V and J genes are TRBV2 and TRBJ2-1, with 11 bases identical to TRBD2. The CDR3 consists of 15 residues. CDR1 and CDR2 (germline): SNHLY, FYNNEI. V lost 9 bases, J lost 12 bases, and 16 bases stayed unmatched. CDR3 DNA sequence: TGTGCCAGTACCCTGGGACTAGCGGACGGAGTTCGGCAGTTCTTC. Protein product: CASTLGLADGVRQFF.

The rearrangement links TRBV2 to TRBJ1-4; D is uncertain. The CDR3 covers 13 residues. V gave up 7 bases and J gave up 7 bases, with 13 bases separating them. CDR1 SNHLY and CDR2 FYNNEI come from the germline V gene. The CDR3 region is CASKKTPAEKLFF. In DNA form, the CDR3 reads TGTGCCAGCAAAAAAACACCGGCTGAAAAACTGTTTTTT.

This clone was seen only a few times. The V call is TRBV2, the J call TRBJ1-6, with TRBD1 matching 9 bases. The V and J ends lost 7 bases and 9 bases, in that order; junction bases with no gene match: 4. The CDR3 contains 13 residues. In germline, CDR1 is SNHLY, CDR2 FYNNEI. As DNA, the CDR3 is TGTGCCAGCAAGGACAGGGGCCTTTCACCCCTCCACTTT. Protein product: CASKDRGLSPLHF.

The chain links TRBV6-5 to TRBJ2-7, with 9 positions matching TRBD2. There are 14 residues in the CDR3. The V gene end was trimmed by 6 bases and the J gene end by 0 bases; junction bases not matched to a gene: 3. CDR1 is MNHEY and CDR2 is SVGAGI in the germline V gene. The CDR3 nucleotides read TGTGCCAGCAGAGGTAGCGGGAGCTCCTACGAGCAGTACGTC. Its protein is CASRGSGSSYEQYV.

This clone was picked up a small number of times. CDR3 bases: TGTGCCAGTAGTATACGGCTGACAGCCACTGAAGCTTTCTTT. It translates to CASSIRLTATEAFF. The chain carries TRBV19 and TRBJ1-1, with D possibly matching TRBD1 (5 bases). Per the germline V gene, CDR1 is LNHDA and CDR2 is SQIVND (reference sequence). The CDR3 has 14 residues. Trimming took off 2 bases at V and 4 bases at J, with 11 bases between the two ends.

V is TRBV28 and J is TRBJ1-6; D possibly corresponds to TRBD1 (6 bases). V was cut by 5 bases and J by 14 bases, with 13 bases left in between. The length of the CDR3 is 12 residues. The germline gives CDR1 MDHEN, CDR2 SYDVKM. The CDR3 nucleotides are TGTGCCAGCAGTGGACAGCCTGCGGCCCTCCACTTT. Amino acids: CASSGQPAALHF.

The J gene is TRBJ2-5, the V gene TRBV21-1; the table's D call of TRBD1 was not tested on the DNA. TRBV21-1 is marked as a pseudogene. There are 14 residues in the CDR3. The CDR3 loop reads CARRGQGGQETQYF. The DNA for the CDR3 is TGTGCCAGGAGGGGACAGGGGGGCCAAGAGACCCAGTACTTC.

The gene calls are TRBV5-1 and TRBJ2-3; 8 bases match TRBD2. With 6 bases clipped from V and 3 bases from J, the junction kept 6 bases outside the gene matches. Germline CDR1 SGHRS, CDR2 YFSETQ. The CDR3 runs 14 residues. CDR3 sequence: CASNLRGGTDTQYF. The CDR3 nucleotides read TGCGCCAGCAACCTTCGCGGGGGGACAGATACGCAGTATTTT.

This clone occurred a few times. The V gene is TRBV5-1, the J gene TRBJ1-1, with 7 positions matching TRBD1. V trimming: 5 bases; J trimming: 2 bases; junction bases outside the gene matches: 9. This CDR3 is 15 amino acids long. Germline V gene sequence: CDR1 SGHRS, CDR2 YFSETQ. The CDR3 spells CASRPEGGINTEAFF. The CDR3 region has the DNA TGCGCCAGCAGACCGGAAGGGGGCATCAACACTGAAGCTTTCTTT.

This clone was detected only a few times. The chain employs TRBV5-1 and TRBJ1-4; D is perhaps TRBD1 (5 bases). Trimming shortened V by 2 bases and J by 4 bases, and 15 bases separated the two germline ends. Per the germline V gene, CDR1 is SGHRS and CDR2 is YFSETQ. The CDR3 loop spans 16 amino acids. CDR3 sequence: CASSFSEQGSNEKLFF. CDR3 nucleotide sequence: TGCGCCAGCAGCTTTTCCGAGCAGGGAAGTAATGAAAAACTGTTTTTT.

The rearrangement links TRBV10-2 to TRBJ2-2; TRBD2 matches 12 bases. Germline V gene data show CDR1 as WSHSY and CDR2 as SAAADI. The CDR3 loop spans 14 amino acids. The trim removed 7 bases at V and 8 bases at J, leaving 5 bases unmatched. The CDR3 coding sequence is TGCGCCAGCAACCCGACTAGCGGGAGAGGGGAGCTGTTTTTT. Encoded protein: CASNPTSGRGELFF.

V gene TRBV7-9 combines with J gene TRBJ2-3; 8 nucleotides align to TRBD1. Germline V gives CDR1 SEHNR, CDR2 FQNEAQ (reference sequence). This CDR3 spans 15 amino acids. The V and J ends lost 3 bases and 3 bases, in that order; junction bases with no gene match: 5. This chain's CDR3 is CASSFGQGITDTQYF. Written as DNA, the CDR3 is TGTGCCAGCAGCTTCGGACAGGGAATTACAGATACGCAGTATTTT. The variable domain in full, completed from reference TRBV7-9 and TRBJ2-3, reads DTGVSQNPRHKITKRGQNVTFRCDPISEHNRLYWYRQTLGQGPEFLTYFQNEAQLEKSRLLSDRFSAERPKGSFSTLEIQRTEQGDSAMYLCASSFGQGITDTQYFGPGTRLTVL.

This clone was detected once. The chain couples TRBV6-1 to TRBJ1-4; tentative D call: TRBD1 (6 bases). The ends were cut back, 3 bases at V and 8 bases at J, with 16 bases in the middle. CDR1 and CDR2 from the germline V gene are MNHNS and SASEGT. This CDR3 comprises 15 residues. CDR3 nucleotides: TGTGCCAGCAGTGACGTACAGGGTAGCTTCGAAAAACTGTTTTTT. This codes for CASSDVQGSFEKLFF.

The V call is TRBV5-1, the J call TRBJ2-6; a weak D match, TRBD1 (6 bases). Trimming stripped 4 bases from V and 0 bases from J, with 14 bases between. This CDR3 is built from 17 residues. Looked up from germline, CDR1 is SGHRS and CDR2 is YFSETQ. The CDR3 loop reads CASSPGAALSGANVLTF. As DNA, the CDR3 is TGCGCCAGCAGCCCAGGGGCGGCCCTCTCTGGGGCCAACGTCCTGACTTTC.

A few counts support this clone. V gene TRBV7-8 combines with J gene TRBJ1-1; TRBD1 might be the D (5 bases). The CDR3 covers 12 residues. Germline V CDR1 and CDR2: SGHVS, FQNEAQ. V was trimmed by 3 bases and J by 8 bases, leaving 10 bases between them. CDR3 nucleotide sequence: TGTGCCAGCAGCTTTTTAAGGGACGAAGCTTTCTTT. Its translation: CASSFLRDEAFF.